A selection of T cell receptor beta chains follows, all from one sample in a study of blood T cell repertoires in COVID-19. Produced via immunoSEQ multiplex PCR; TCRdb's table is partial and in-frame only. The repertoire has 250,000 to 300,000 clones, 80% to 90% of them found once; the top ten carry approximately 10%. Material for sequencing was peripheral blood. The receptors were sampled from a woman between 65 and 79 years old with COVID-19, enrolled during active disease. The CDR3 runs from the conserved cysteine through the conserved F or W. Each record gives: V gene, clone size, D gene, J gene, CDR3 protein, CDR3 DNA. The D gene is left open where the match is weak. Not all rows give a size; the values are once, few, many and, for expanded clones, a class.

V: TRBV6-1
size: once
D: -
J: TRBJ2-7
CDR3: CASSEGGGLTYEQYF
DNA: TGTGCCAGCAGTGAGGGAGGGGGGCTAACCTACGAGCAGTACTTC

V: TRBV28
size: -
D: -
J: TRBJ1-3
CDR3: CASSSGQKTPLSGNTIYF
DNA: TGTGCCAGCAGCTCGGGACAAAAAACTCCACTCTCTGGAAACACCATATATTTT

V: TRBV19
size: -
D: -
J: TRBJ2-1
CDR3: CASSRGNSGEQFF
DNA: TGTGCCAGTAGCAGAGGGAATTCGGGTGAGCAGTTCTTC

V: TRBV6-5
size: few
D: -
J: TRBJ1-1
CDR3: CASSFFGENTEAFF
DNA: TGTGCCAGCAGTTTTTTTGGAGAGAACACTGAAGCTTTCTTT

V: TRBV6-4
size: -
D: TRBD2
J: TRBJ2-3
CDR3: CASSADGTSGGTDTQYF
DNA: TGTGCCAGCAGTGCCGACGGGACTAGCGGGGGCACAGATACGCAGTATTTT

V: TRBV3-1/TRBV3-2
size: -
D: TRBD2
J: TRBJ2-1
CDR3: CASSPLLGGNEQFF
DNA: TGTGCCAGCAGCCCCCTTTTGGGGGGGAATGAGCAGTTCTTC

V: TRBV6-5
size: -
D: -
J: TRBJ2-7
CDR3: CASLGEVSYEQYF
DNA: TGTGCCAGCTTGGGAGAGGTATCCTACGAGCAGTACTTC

V: TRBV25-1
size: -
D: -
J: TRBJ2-5
CDR3: CASSELGGQETQYF
DNA: TGTGCCAGCAGTGAATTGGGGGGACAAGAGACCCAGTACTTC

V: TRBV4-1
size: -
D: -
J: TRBJ2-6
CDR3: CASSQGTRLASGANVLTF
DNA: TGCGCCAGCAGCCAAGGGACACGACTGGCCTCTGGGGCCAACGTCCTGACTTTC

V: TRBV6-6
size: -
D: TRBD2
J: TRBJ2-2
CDR3: CASTGLANTGELFF
DNA: TGTGCCAGCACGGGACTAGCGAACACCGGGGAGCTGTTTTTT

V: TRBV30
size: -
D: -
J: TRBJ2-7
CDR3: CALQGTHEQYF
DNA: TGTGCCTTGCAGGGGACCCACGAGCAGTACTTC

V: TRBV3-1/TRBV3-2
size: -
D: TRBD1
J: TRBJ1-2
CDR3: CASSQTRGRFYGYTF
DNA: TGTGCCAGCAGCCAAACAAGGGGGCGGTTCTATGGCTACACCTTC

V: TRBV7-2
size: -
D: -
J: TRBJ2-6
CDR3: CASSLDGSSGANVLTF
DNA: TGTGCCAGCAGCTTAGACGGGAGCTCTGGGGCCAACGTCCTGACTTTC

V: TRBV2
size: -
D: -
J: TRBJ1-1
CDR3: CASMVTGNTEAFF
DNA: TGTGCCAGCATGGTTACGGGGAACACTGAAGCTTTCTTT

V: TRBV30
size: -
D: TRBD1
J: TRBJ1-1
CDR3: CAWLPRTGGLTEAFF
DNA: TGTGCCTGGTTGCCCCGGACAGGGGGCCTTACTGAAGCTTTCTTT

V: TRBV29-1
size: -
D: -
J: TRBJ2-5
CDR3: CSVGQGGETQYF
DNA: TGCAGCGTCGGTCAGGGAGGAGAGACCCAGTACTTC

V: TRBV5-4
size: -
D: TRBD1
J: TRBJ1-2
CDR3: CASSLGQGRFGYTF
DNA: TGTGCCAGCAGCTTGGGACAGGGGAGGTTCGGCTACACCTTC

V: TRBV30
size: -
D: TRBD2
J: TRBJ2-1
CDR3: CAWSALAGTNEQFF
DNA: TGTGCCTGGAGTGCGCTAGCGGGAACCAATGAGCAGTTCTTC

V: TRBV30
size: once
D: -
J: TRBJ1-4
CDR3: CAWSVLPASTNEKLFF
DNA: TGTGCCTGGAGTGTACTCCCAGCTAGTACTAATGAAAAACTGTTTTTT

V: TRBV10-3
size: -
D: -
J: TRBJ2-2
CDR3: CAISGTRNTGELFF
DNA: TGTGCCATCAGTGGGACTCGTAACACCGGGGAGCTGTTTTTT